This T cell receptor beta chain was retrieved from a study of regulatory T cells in long-lasting Graves disease. Study findings and constraints: In persistent patients, shared public clonotypes (2,741) outnumbered those in new patients (966).

This clonotype was recorded once. Antigen specificity is unknown. As to time point: newly diagnosed GD, antithyroid drugs for less than 3 months. Extracted RNA from PBMCs served as the source of the TCR library. The authors built TCR beta libraries using iRepertoire HTBI primers and Arm-PCR of CDR3 regions. Each CDR3 protein is one row after TCRdb ran MiXCR on the multiplex PCR reads. Altogether around 470,000 distinct CDR3 sequences are present, around 13% being singletons, with the ten largest covering about a sixth. Germline values: CDR1 SGHDT, CDR2 YYEEEE. This CDR3 spans 13 amino acids. V was pared by 4 bases and J by 4 bases, with 10 bases between. These data were likewise used in another study, on T cells in Graves' hyperthyroidism and ophthalmopathy. That source notes: HTBI primers were used for first-round RT-PCR of the TCR CDR3.

The V gene is TRBV5-6, the J gene TRBJ2-3; D may be TRBD2 (6 bases). The specimen comprised peripheral blood mononuclear cells (PBMCs), sampled at new diagnosis, from a patient treated with antithyroid drugs. The clonotype originates from a woman aged 45-65 years with Graves disease. CDR3 amino acids: CASSIAGSDTQYF. The CDR3 coding sequence is TGTGCCAGCAGCATCGCGGGGTCAGATACGCAGTATTTT.